What follows are 6 T cell receptor beta chains derived from one specimen sequenced in a study of blood T cell repertoires in COVID-19. The method was immunoSEQ multiplex PCR; TCRdb's version includes in-frame clones alone and lacks a portion of them. Of 350,000 to 450,000 clones listed, approximately 91% are singletons. The sequencing sample was made of peripheral blood. Receptors were obtained from a woman between 40 and 55 years old with COVID-19, enrolled during active disease.

The rearrangement joins TRBV27 to TRBJ1-2; no definite D call. This CDR3 is 13 amino acids long. The germline gives CDR1 MNHEY, CDR2 SMNVEV (reference sequence). Trimming shortened V by 3 bases and J by 1 base, and 6 bases separated the two germline ends. The chain's CDR3 is CASSFGFNYGYTF. The DNA of the CDR3 is TGTGCCAGCAGTTTCGGGTTTAACTATGGCTACACCTTC.

V is TRBV27 and J is TRBJ1-5; unclear D gene. Germline CDR1 reads MNHEY; CDR2 reads SMNVEV (reference sequence). V gave up 8 bases and J gave up 0 bases, with 8 bases separating them. This CDR3 has 13 amino acids. As DNA, the CDR3 is TGTGCCAGCCGACTGGGTAGCAATCAGCCCCAGCATTTT. Translating it yields CASRLGSNQPQHF.

Points on this clone: Other DNA sequences within the sample encode an identical CDR3. The chain combines TRBV6-5 with TRBJ1-2; TRBD1 is a possible D gene (6 bases). The V end was cut by 0 bases, the J end by 6 bases, with 14 bases between. The germline gives CDR1 MNHEY, CDR2 SVGAGI. The CDR3 is made up of 15 amino acids. CDR3 DNA: TGTGCCAGCAGTTACTCGAGGGGGGGAGCGGATGGCTACACCTTC. Its protein product is CASSYSRGGADGYTF.

The chain joins TRBV19 to TRBJ1-3, with 7 positions matching TRBD1. Germline-derived CDR1 and CDR2 are LNHDA and SQIVND (reference sequence). This CDR3 has 15 amino acids. The V and J ends lost 6 bases and 0 bases, in that order; junction bases with no gene match: 5. CDR3 sequence (DNA): TGTGCCAGTAGAGACAGGGACCTCTCTGGAAACACCATATATTTT. Its protein product is CASRDRDLSGNTIYF.

The V gene is TRBV28, the J gene TRBJ2-7, with D unresolved. Trimming cost V 4 bases and J 2 bases, with 6 bases left between them. This CDR3 is 12 amino acids long. CDR1 and CDR2 from the germline V gene are MDHEN and SYDVKM. Here the CDR3 reads CASSSVTYEQYF. For the CDR3, the DNA is TGTGCCAGCAGTTCAGTGACCTACGAGCAGTACTTC. The variable domain in full, completed from reference TRBV28 and TRBJ2-7, reads DVKVTQSSRYLVKRTGEKVFLECVQDMDHENMFWYRQDPGLGLRLIYFSYDVKMKEKGDIPEGYSVSREKKERFSLILESASTNQTSMYLCASSSVTYEQYFGPGTRLTVT.

DNA for the CDR3: TGTGCCAGCAGTTTCTTCGGGGGACAGGGATTCAATCAGCCCCAGCATTTT. Encoded protein: CASSFFGGQGFNQPQHF. The J gene is TRBJ1-5, the V gene TRBV28, with 9 positions matching TRBD1. The CDR3 contains 17 residues. The V segment lost 3 bases and the J segment 3 bases; nucleotides outside the gene matches: 9. CDR1 and CDR2 (germline): MDHEN, SYDVKM.